One and the same sample provided the 30 T cell receptor beta chains below, sequenced in a study of cytomegalovirus exposure and HLA in healthy donors. With 60 Vbeta and 13 Jbeta primers, the PCR was carried out. TCRdb's copy holds only in-frame clones and misses some; the assay was immunoSEQ multiplex PCR. The sample includes more than 150,000 clones, approximately 80% of them seen just once. The sample comprised PBMCs. The receptor set was obtained from a girl aged 10-17 years in good health and CMV-seropositive.

The chain links TRBV19 to TRBJ1-5, with D unclear. The germline V and J ends were trimmed by 7 bases and 3 bases, with 13 bases remaining between them. CDR1 and CDR2 (germline): LNHDA, SQIVND (reference sequence). The CDR3 is 14 residues long. CDR3 loop: CASKLNQANQPQHF. The CDR3 DNA sequence: TGTGCCAGTAAACTCAACCAGGCCAATCAGCCCCAGCATTTT.

The gene calls are TRBV5-8 and TRBJ2-7, with 11 positions matching TRBD2. Germline trimming cut 2 bases from V and 9 bases from J; bases unmatched to any gene: 10. The CDR3 is made up of 15 amino acids. In germline, CDR1 is SGHTS, CDR2 YDEGEE. CDR3 region: CASSLAGLAGSVQYF. The DNA of the CDR3 is TGTGCCAGCAGCTTAGCTGGACTAGCGGGTTCCGTGCAGTACTTC.

The chain has TRBV11-3 and TRBJ2-3, with 14 positions matching TRBD2. Trimming at V came to 4 bases and at J to 5 bases, leaving 5 bases not matched to a gene. The CDR3 has 16 residues. From germline, CDR1 is SGHNT and CDR2 YENEEA. The CDR3 protein is CASSSGLAGVIDTQYF. CDR3 sequence (DNA): TGTGCCAGCAGCTCGGGACTAGCGGGAGTGATAGATACGCAGTATTTT.

DNA of the CDR3: TGTGCCAGCAGCTCTAGGACTAGCGGGAGAGCCGCCTACAATGAGCAGTTCTTC. It yields the protein CASSSRTSGRAAYNEQFF. The chain joins TRBV5-4 to TRBJ2-1, with TRBD2 matching over 13 bases. Germline V lookup: CDR1 SGHNT, CDR2 YYREEE (reference sequence). This CDR3 region has 18 residues. The V segment lost 3 bases and the J segment 2 bases; nucleotides outside the gene matches: 8. Combining the CDR3 with reference TRBV5-4 and TRBJ2-1 gives the whole variable domain ETGVTQSPTHLIKTRGQQVTLRCSSQSGHNTVSWYQQALGQGPQFIFQYYREEENGRGNFPPRFSGLQFPNYSSELNVNALELDDSALYLCASSSRTSGRAAYNEQFFGPGTRLTVL.

CDR3 protein: CASKTGTANTEAFF. The CDR3 DNA sequence: TGTGCCAGCAAAACTGGGACAGCGAACACTGAAGCTTTCTTT. The V gene is TRBV5-4, the J gene TRBJ1-1, with 7 bases identical to TRBD1. The CDR3 loop spans 14 amino acids. CDR1 SGHNT and CDR2 YYREEE come from the germline V gene (reference sequence). Unmatched junction bases numbered 6, after V lost 6 bases and J lost 1 base.

The rearrangement links TRBV6-1 to TRBJ1-5; weak D call: TRBD1 (6 bases). V dropped 5 bases and J dropped 4 bases, with 12 bases sitting between them. Germline-derived CDR1 and CDR2 are MNHNS and SASEGT. CDR3 length: 14 residues. The CDR3, as DNA: TGTGCCAGCAGTTTGACAGGACCAAATCAGCCCCAGCATTTT. It yields the protein CASSLTGPNQPQHF.

V and J are TRBV19 and TRBJ2-5, with D possibly being TRBD2 (6 bases). The CDR3 extends over 14 amino acids. V gave up 6 bases and J gave up 3 bases, with 14 bases separating them. Germline loops: CDR1 LNHDA, CDR2 SQIVND (reference sequence). The CDR3 here is CASSEAGREETQYF. CDR3 sequence (DNA): TGTGCCAGTAGCGAGGCGGGGCGAGAAGAGACCCAGTACTTC.

This clone was picked up one time. The rearrangement joins TRBV5-6 to TRBJ2-2; D might be TRBD2 (6 bases). Trimming stripped 0 bases from V and 5 bases from J, with 11 bases between. The CDR3 contains 15 residues. Germline values: CDR1 SGHDT, CDR2 YYEEEE. CDR3 in amino acids: CASSLVGGNTGELFF. CDR3 DNA: TGTGCCAGCAGCTTGGTGGGAGGAAATACCGGGGAGCTGTTTTTT.

The rearrangement links TRBV27 to TRBJ2-1; TRBD1 aligns across 8 bases. This CDR3 spans 18 amino acids. Losses at the gene ends were 3 bases for V and 4 bases for J; bases not matched to a gene: 14. CDR1 MNHEY and CDR2 SMNVEV come from the germline V gene (reference sequence). DNA for the CDR3: TGTGCCAGCAGTTTGTCCAACCTCGGGACAGGAGCTTACAATGAGCAGTTCTTC. Protein product: CASSLSNLGTGAYNEQFF.

This clone was counted between two and nine times. The rearrangement uses TRBV20-1 and TRBJ2-2; tentative D call: TRBD1 (5 bases). This CDR3 is 11 amino acids long. In germline, CDR1 is DFQATT, CDR2 SNEGSKA (reference sequence). V shed 5 bases and J shed 6 bases, with 7 bases lying between them. The CDR3 loop reads CSAGRAGELFF. CDR3 DNA sequence: TGCAGTGCTGGCAGGGCCGGGGAGCTGTTTTTT.

The J gene is TRBJ2-7, the V gene TRBV12-5; D possibly corresponds to TRBD2 (6 bases). This CDR3 is built from 11 residues. Germline-derived CDR1 and CDR2 are LGHNT and FRNRAP. Trimming removed 4 bases at V and 6 bases at J, with 7 bases between. CDR3 bases: TGTGCTAGTGGTTGGGGGGTCGAGCAGTACTTC. It codes for CASGWGVEQYF.

The chain combines TRBV6-4 with TRBJ1-2; 8 bases match TRBD1. The J segment lost 4 bases and the V segment lost 5 bases, leaving 9 bases of the junction unmatched. CDR3 length: 15 residues. The V gene's germline CDR1 is MRHNA and CDR2 SNTAGT. CDR3 sequence: CASSSGTGVPYGYTF. The CDR3 nucleotides read TGTGCCAGCAGTTCCGGGACAGGAGTTCCCTATGGCTACACCTTC.

The chain couples TRBV28 to TRBJ1-5; TRBD1 might be the D (6 bases). This CDR3 is 10 amino acids long. Germline values: CDR1 MDHEN, CDR2 SYDVKM. The CDR3 sequence: CGAGDQPQHF. CDR3 nucleotides: TGTGGGGCAGGGGATCAGCCCCAGCATTTT.

This chain uses TRBV30 with TRBJ2-2; D might be TRBD1 (5 bases). The CDR3 extends over 12 amino acids. The ends were cut back, 3 bases at V and 8 bases at J, with 10 bases in the middle. The V gene's germline CDR1 is GTSNPN and CDR2 SVGIG (reference sequence). The CDR3 region has the DNA TGTGCCTGGAGAGTTGGGGCTGGGGAGCTGTTTTTT. Translation gives CAWRVGAGELFF.

The J gene is TRBJ2-7, the V gene TRBV5-1, with 10 bases fitting TRBD2. Germline assignment: CDR1 SGHRS and CDR2 YFSETQ. There are 17 residues in the CDR3. V trimming: 0 bases; J trimming: 3 bases; junction bases outside the gene matches: 9. CDR3 DNA: TGCGCCAGCAGCTTGGATTCAGGACTAGCGGAATACTACGAGCAGTACTTC. Protein: CASSLDSGLAEYYEQYF.

This chain connects TRBV29-1 to TRBJ1-2; the match to TRBD1 covers 7 bases. In germline, CDR1 is SQVTM, CDR2 ANQGSEA. J lost 5 bases, V lost 6 bases, and 9 bases had no gene match. This CDR3 spans 13 amino acids. The CDR3 protein is CSVETAGGYGYTF. For the CDR3, the DNA is TGCAGCGTCGAGACAGCAGGGGGATATGGCTACACCTTC.

V and J are TRBV29-1 and TRBJ2-1; 9 bases agree with TRBD2. The V gene's germline CDR1 is SQVTM and CDR2 ANQGSEA. The V and J ends lost 5 bases and 1 base, in that order; junction bases with no gene match: 6. The CDR3 runs 15 residues. The CDR3 sequence is CSVSRLAESYNEQFF. The CDR3 coding sequence is TGCAGCGTTTCCAGACTAGCGGAGTCCTACAATGAGCAGTTCTTC.

This chain links TRBV5-8 with TRBJ1-5, with D possibly matching TRBD1 (5 bases). The CDR3 loop spans 16 amino acids. The V and J ends lost 4 bases and 1 base respectively, with 15 bases between them. Germline V lookup: CDR1 SGHTS, CDR2 YDEGEE. The CDR3: CASSPMGPGSNQPQHF. The CDR3 nucleotides read TGTGCCAGCAGCCCTATGGGCCCAGGGAGCAATCAGCCCCAGCATTTT.

The chain links TRBV11-1 to TRBJ2-7; D perhaps matches TRBD1 (5 bases). V lost 2 bases to trimming and J lost 7 bases, with 15 bases between them. CDR1 and CDR2 from the germline V gene are SGHAT and FQDESV (reference sequence). CDR3 size: 14 residues. The CDR3 DNA is TGTGCCAGCAGCTTATATTCGACAGCTGGGGAGCAGTACTTC. It yields the protein CASSLYSTAGEQYF.

CDR3 sequence reads: CASSPGTPRYEQYF. Written as DNA, the CDR3 is TGTGCCAGCTCTCCGGGGACACCCCGTTACGAGCAGTACTTC. This chain links TRBV18 with TRBJ2-7, with D perhaps matching TRBD1 (6 bases). The CDR3 loop spans 14 amino acids. Trimming removed 6 bases from V and 4 bases from J, with 16 bases in between. Germline CDR1 and CDR2: KGHSH and LQKENI.

This clone was detected a few times. This chain joins TRBV7-6 and TRBJ1-1, with 8 bases that match TRBD1. This CDR3 contains 14 residues. The V gene end was trimmed by 3 bases and the J gene end by 3 bases; junction bases not matched to a gene: 3. Germline-derived CDR1 and CDR2 are SGHVS and FNYEAQ. The CDR3 coding sequence is TGTGCCAGCAGCTTCTTGGACAGGGACACTGAAGCTTTCTTT. Protein: CASSFLDRDTEAFF. Variable domain in full (rest from reference TRBV7-6 and TRBJ1-1): GAGVSQSPRYKVTKRGQDVALRCDPISGHVSLYWYRQALGQGPEFLTYFNYEAQQDKSGLPNDRFSAERPEGSISTLTIQRTEQRDSAMYRCASSFLDRDTEAFFGQGTRLTVV.

As concerns this clone: Different DNA sequences within this sample yield the same CDR3. The V and J genes are TRBV5-8 and TRBJ1-4; D remains ambiguous. The CDR3 consists of 14 residues. Germline V lookup: CDR1 SGHTS, CDR2 YDEGEE. V lost 0 bases to trimming and J lost 5 bases, with 8 bases between them. This chain's CDR3 is CASSLEAGNEKLFF. The CDR3 coding sequence is TGTGCCAGCAGCTTGGAAGCCGGGAATGAAAAACTGTTTTTT.

In this sample, this clone turned up once. The J gene is TRBJ2-1, the V gene TRBV6-5, with 7 bases lining up with TRBD1. The CDR3 is 13 amino acids. Trimming removed 9 bases from V and 4 bases from J; junction bases left unmatched: 6. CDR1 and CDR2 (germline): MNHEY, SVGAGI. The CDR3 region has the DNA TGTGCCAGTACGGGACAGCCTTACAATGAGCAGTTCTTC. This sequence encodes CASTGQPYNEQFF.

V and J are TRBV19 and TRBJ2-3; TRBD1 matches at 7 bases. After removal of 6 bases from V and 2 bases from J, the junction contained 2 bases not matched to a gene. Germline values: CDR1 LNHDA, CDR2 SQIVND (reference sequence). The CDR3 is 13 residues long. CDR3 sequence: CASRDRYTDTQYF. CDR3 nucleotide sequence: TGTGCCAGTAGGGACAGGTACACAGATACGCAGTATTTT.

The chain combines TRBV4-2 with TRBJ2-7, with TRBD2 matching over 8 bases. CDR1 LGHNA and CDR2 YNFKEQ come from the germline V gene. The V gene end was trimmed by 1 base and the J gene end by 4 bases; junction bases not matched to a gene: 6. This CDR3 is built from 15 residues. The CDR3 DNA reads TGTGCCAGCAGCCAAGGGACGGGAGGGCCTTACGAGCAGTACTTC. This encodes CASSQGTGGPYEQYF.

This chain connects TRBV4-3 to TRBJ2-7; TRBD1 matches 9 bases. Germline CDR1 is LGHNA and CDR2 is YSLEER. This CDR3 comprises 14 residues. J lost 5 bases, V lost 1 base, and 3 bases had no gene match. The CDR3 DNA reads TGCGCCAGCAGCCAAGGGACAGGGGTAAACGAGCAGTACTTC. As protein: CASSQGTGVNEQYF.

The chain carries TRBV6-6 and TRBJ1-1; D may be TRBD1 (6 bases). The CDR3 contains 15 residues. V was pared by 0 bases and J by 4 bases, with 12 bases between. Germline CDR1 MNHNY, CDR2 SVGAGI (reference sequence). The CDR3: CASSYSGTLVTEAFF. The CDR3 nucleotides are TGTGCCAGCAGTTACTCCGGGACACTTGTCACTGAAGCTTTCTTT.

The rearrangement uses TRBV5-1 and TRBJ1-2; 9 positions match TRBD1. Germline CDR1 and CDR2: SGHRS and YFSETQ. Trimming at V came to 4 bases and at J to 5 bases, leaving 3 bases not matched to a gene. CDR3 size: 13 residues. The CDR3 region is CASSEGQGYGYTF. CDR3 bases: TGCGCCAGCAGCGAGGGACAGGGTTATGGCTACACCTTC.

This clone has a single count. The chain has TRBV12-5 and TRBJ2-1; the D is unclear. CDR3 length: 13 amino acids. V shed 1 base and J shed 3 bases, with 4 bases lying between them. Germline V lookup: CDR1 LGHNT, CDR2 FRNRAP. In DNA, the CDR3 is TGTGCTAGTGGTTTGGACTACTACAATGAGCAGTTCTTC. Protein sequence: CASGLDYYNEQFF. Using reference TRBV12-5 and TRBJ2-1 for the parts outside the CDR3, the full variable domain is DARVTQTPRHKVTEMGQEVTMRCQPILGHNTVFWYRQTMMQGLELLAYFRNRAPLDDSGMPKDRFSAEMPDATLATLKIQPSEPRDSAVYFCASGLDYYNEQFFGPGTRLTVL.

The chain combines TRBV4-2 with TRBJ2-7; 10 nucleotides agree with TRBD2. CDR1 is LGHNA and CDR2 is YNFKEQ in the germline V gene. The CDR3 is 15 residues long. The junction had 4 bases not matched to a gene; V was cut back by 5 bases and J by 0 bases. CDR3 coding DNA: TGTGCCAGCAGCGAGACTAGCGGGTACTCCTACGAGCAGTACTTC. Its protein is CASSETSGYSYEQYF.